The 6 T cell receptor beta chains reported below all come from one sample, sequenced in a study of T-cell reconstitution after alpha-beta-depleted transplantation in children. Preparation of the TCRbeta library involved a method that used unique molecular identifiers. MiXCR was run by TCRdb on the PCR reads, yielding one entry per CDR3 protein. Of some 600,000 distinct CDR3 sequences listed, roughly 13% are singletons. Sequencing was performed on PBMCs, mostly from graft donor cells, taken 360 days after TCRalphabeta/CD19-depleted stem cell transplant. These receptors originate from a male patient younger than 18 who had a stem cell transplant for acute myeloid leukemia, so the T cells may come from the graft donor.

This sequence joins TRBV28 and TRBJ2-2, with a tentative D call TRBD2 (6 bases). The CDR3 runs to 14 residues. Germline assignment: CDR1 MDHEN and CDR2 SYDVKM. Trimming removed 3 bases from V and 7 bases from J, with 12 bases in between. The CDR3 reads CASSFSGANGELFF. CDR3 nucleotides: TGTGCCAGCAGTTTTTCGGGAGCGAACGGGGAGCTGTTTTTT.

In its sample, this clonotype was seen a few times. The chain recombines TRBV28 with TRBJ1-2; D remains unclear. Germline values: CDR1 MDHEN, CDR2 SYDVKM. This CDR3 has 12 amino acids. V lost 11 bases and J 3 bases, leaving 13 bases between the germline ends. DNA for the CDR3: TGTGCCCCCGGGGTTCTGGACTATGGCTACACCTTC. Translating gives CAPGVLDYGYTF.

This clonotype was observed a few times. The chain recombines TRBV5-1 with TRBJ2-5; 9 nucleotides align to TRBD1. V lost 5 bases, J lost 6 bases, and 11 bases stayed unmatched. The CDR3 extends over 15 amino acids. Germline V lookup: CDR1 SGHRS, CDR2 YFSETQ. The CDR3 DNA sequence: TGCGCCAGCAGAATTTCCGGGACAGGGAGGCAGACCCAGTACTTC. Its protein product is CASRISGTGRQTQYF.

Ten or more counts support this clonotype. Here the CDR3 reads CSARGQAGGWNEQFF. The CDR3 nucleotides are TGCAGTGCTAGAGGGCAAGCGGGAGGGTGGAATGAGCAGTTCTTC. The genes are TRBV20-1 and TRBJ2-1; 10 bases are shared with TRBD2. CDR3 length equals 15 residues. V gave up 1 base and J gave up 7 bases; unmatched junction bases: 7. Germline CDR1 and CDR2: DFQATT and SNEGSKA (reference sequence).

In its sample, this clonotype was seen a few times. The chain is built from TRBV28 and TRBJ1-1; D call uncertain. Germline CDR1 is MDHEN and CDR2 is SYDVKM. This CDR3 is 15 amino acids long. The ends were cut back, 6 bases at V and 6 bases at J, with 20 bases in the middle. The CDR3 region is CASSHRARLEAEAFF. DNA for the CDR3: TGTGCCAGCAGCCATAGGGCGAGGCTGGAGGCTGAAGCTTTCTTT.

Only a few counts were recorded for this clonotype. V gene TRBV14 combines with J gene TRBJ2-1; 15 bases are shared with TRBD2. The length of the CDR3 is 21 residues. The germline V gene has CDR1 SGHDN and CDR2 FVKESK. Germline trimming cut 4 bases from V and 2 bases from J; bases unmatched to any gene: 15. The CDR3 loop reads CASSPLMGLAGGRGPYNEQFF. The CDR3 DNA sequence: TGTGCCAGCAGCCCCCTTATGGGACTAGCGGGAGGAAGGGGCCCCTACAATGAGCAGTTCTTC.